Below, 18 T cell receptor beta chains from the same sample are listed, as sequenced in a study of a mutant IDH1 vaccine in newly diagnosed glioma. This table comes from immunoSEQ multiplex PCR, and its TCRdb copy is limited to in-frame clones, with some not included. The profile shows about 41,000 clones, 85% to 90% of them singletons. Time point described: week 35, safety follow-up. Vaccination used 300 ug of mutant IDH1 20-mer peptide per dose, with topical imiquimod. Their cognate antigens are unknown. The sample here was PBMCs, taken from a glioma patient whose treatment included an IDH1 peptide vaccine. Receptors originate from a man between 35 and 55 years old with glioma.

The chain couples TRBV5-1 to TRBJ2-3, with D possibly called TRBD1 or TRBD2 (5 bases each). Germline values: CDR1 SGHRS, CDR2 YFSETQ. V lost 4 bases and J lost 2, with 11 bases in between. The CDR3 runs 14 residues. The CDR3 here is CASSRDGTTDTQYF. The CDR3 DNA reads as TGCGCCAGCAGCCGGGACGGAACCACAGATACGCAGTATTTT.

This clone was found a few times. The chain links TRBV18 to TRBJ2-1; possibly TRBD2 for D (6 bases). CDR3 length equals 15 residues. V was trimmed by 2 bases and J by 4 bases, leaving 12 bases between them. Germline V lookup: CDR1 KGHSH, CDR2 LQKENI. The CDR3 DNA sequence: TGTGCCAGCTCACCAGCGGGAATACGGTACAATGAGCAGTTCTTC. It codes for CASSPAGIRYNEQFF.

The chain has TRBV7-2 and TRBJ1-2; D perhaps matches TRBD1 (6 bases). Trimming stripped 1 base from V and 6 bases from J, with 12 bases between. This CDR3 spans 14 amino acids. Germline V CDR1 and CDR2: SGHTA, FQGNSA. The CDR3 nucleotides read TGTGCCAGCAGCTTAGGGGGGGGCTGGAATGGCTACACCTTC. Its protein is CASSLGGGWNGYTF.

V is TRBV6-1 and J is TRBJ1-1, with D unresolved. The CDR3 covers 14 residues. Germline assignment: CDR1 MNHNS and CDR2 SASEGT. Trimming stripped 6 bases from V and 4 bases from J, with 15 bases between. This CDR3 is CASRWVGDPTEAFF. CDR3 sequence (DNA): TGTGCCAGCAGATGGGTCGGTGACCCCACTGAAGCTTTCTTT.

This clone came up once. The rearrangement links TRBV28 to TRBJ1-5, with no clear D. Trimming pared 7 bases from V and 3 bases from J, leaving 13 bases between. Germline V CDR1 and CDR2: MDHEN, SYDVKM. CDR3 size: 14 residues. The CDR3 region is CASNLVGFNQPQHF. The CDR3, as DNA: TGTGCCAGCAACCTCGTAGGTTTCAATCAGCCCCAGCATTTT. Together with reference TRBV28 and TRBJ1-5, the CDR3 gives the full variable domain: DVKVTQSSRYLVKRTGEKVFLECVQDMDHENMFWYRQDPGLGLRLIYFSYDVKMKEKGDIPEGYSVSREKKERFSLILESASTNQTSMYLCASNLVGFNQPQHFGDGTRLSIL.

This chain joins TRBV7-2 and TRBJ2-7; 12 positions agree with TRBD2. J was trimmed by 2 bases and V by 3 bases; bases with no gene match: 2. The germline V gene has CDR1 SGHTA and CDR2 FQGNSA. The CDR3 covers 15 residues. CDR3 sequence reads: CASSLTSGSTYEQYF. CDR3 sequence (DNA): TGTGCCAGCAGCTTGACTAGCGGGAGTACCTACGAGCAGTACTTC.

This chain uses TRBV5-1 with TRBJ2-3, with 7 bases lining up with TRBD1. Germline V lookup: CDR1 SGHRS, CDR2 YFSETQ. Germline trimming cut 0 bases from V and 1 base from J; bases unmatched to any gene: 8. The CDR3 sequence is 17 residues long. CDR3: CASSLAMSGQGTDTQYF. The CDR3 coding sequence is TGCGCCAGCAGCTTGGCTATGTCCGGACAGGGCACAGATACGCAGTATTTT.

This clone was seen a handful of times. V is TRBV5-8 and J is TRBJ1-6; possible D gene TRBD1, 5 bases. Looked up from germline, CDR1 is SGHTS and CDR2 is YDEGEE. The CDR3 consists of 14 residues. Trimming left V 2 bases short and J 4 bases short, with 7 bases between. CDR3 nucleotides: TGTGCCAGCAGCTTCGGGGGATATAATTCACCCCTCCACTTT. As protein: CASSFGGYNSPLHF.

This clone was seen just once. This sequence joins TRBV9 and TRBJ1-4; 7 bases align to TRBD1. V lost 2 bases and J lost 15; bases outside the gene matches: 10. From germline, CDR1 is SGDLS and CDR2 YYNGEE. CDR3 size: 13 residues. CDR3 nucleotides: TGTGCCAGCAGCGTTGAAGGGGACAGTACGGTGTTTTTT. This translates into CASSVEGDSTVFF.

The chain joins TRBV6-1 to TRBJ2-7; 10 positions match TRBD1. This CDR3 is built from 16 residues. Germline CDR1 and CDR2: MNHNS and SASEGT. The ends lost 4 bases at V and 0 bases at J; junction bases unmatched: 6. The CDR3 bases are TGTGCCAGCAGTGCCCGACAGGGGGCCAACTCCTACGAGCAGTACGTC. Protein sequence: CASSARQGANSYEQYV.

The rearrangement joins TRBV29-1 to TRBJ1-1; D call uncertain. In germline, CDR1 is SQVTM, CDR2 ANQGSEA. The length of the CDR3 is 11 residues. The V end was cut by 6 bases, the J end by 1 base, with 6 bases between. The CDR3 DNA reads as TGCAGCGTGGGATCGAACACTGAAGCTTTCTTT. This codes for CSVGSNTEAFF.

The chain combines TRBV5-4 with TRBJ2-5; 11 bases agree with TRBD2. The CDR3 contains 15 residues. Trimming cost V 4 bases and J 3 bases; bases outside gene matches: 5. Germline V gene lookup returns CDR1 SGHNT and CDR2 YYREEE (reference sequence). The CDR3 DNA sequence: TGTGCCAGCAGCATAGGGACTAGCGGTAAAGAGACCCAGTACTTC. This translates into CASSIGTSGKETQYF.

The chain links TRBV5-6 to TRBJ2-1; TRBD1 matches at 9 bases. The trim removed 3 bases at V and 6 bases at J, leaving 1 base unmatched. The germline V gene has CDR1 SGHDT and CDR2 YYEEEE. The CDR3 contains 13 residues. CDR3 nucleotides: TGTGCCAGCAGCTCGGGACAGGGCAATGAGCAGTTCTTC. Translating gives CASSSGQGNEQFF.

V usage is TRBV5-5 and J usage is TRBJ2-7; 11 nucleotides agree with TRBD2. From germline, CDR1 is SGHKS and CDR2 YYEKEE (reference sequence). Trimming removed 4 bases from V and 3 bases from J; junction bases left unmatched: 6. This CDR3 has 15 amino acids. CDR3 sequence reads: CASSPRLAGSYEQYF. The DNA for the CDR3 is TGTGCCAGCAGCCCTAGACTAGCGGGAAGCTACGAGCAGTACTTC.

The CDR3 nucleotides read TGTGCCAGCAGTTTATACACTAGCGGGAGGGAAGAGACCCAGTACTTC. This gives the protein CASSLYTSGREETQYF. The chain couples TRBV28 to TRBJ2-5; 13 bases are a match to TRBD2. With 1 base clipped from V and 3 bases from J, the junction kept 2 bases outside the gene matches. CDR1 is MDHEN and CDR2 is SYDVKM in the germline V gene. The CDR3 runs to 16 residues.

The chain combines TRBV29-1 with TRBJ2-1; 10 bases line up with TRBD1. Germline V lookup: CDR1 SQVTM, CDR2 ANQGSEA. This CDR3 is 13 amino acids long. The junction had 11 bases not matched to a gene; V was cut back by 6 bases and J by 12 bases. The CDR3 bases are TGCAGCGTCCCCAGGGGGACAGGGGTTAGGCAGTTCTTC. Translating it yields CSVPRGTGVRQFF.

The chain has TRBV28 and TRBJ1-4; 9 bases are shared with TRBD1. The CDR3 extends over 14 amino acids. V dropped 8 bases and J dropped 6; count of bases not matched to a gene: 7. Germline CDR1 reads MDHEN; CDR2 reads SYDVKM. The CDR3 DNA reads TGTGCCAGCCACCCCGGGACAGGGTATGAAAAACTGTTTTTT. Its translation is CASHPGTGYEKLFF.

The chain recombines TRBV5-5 with TRBJ2-7; D is possibly TRBD1 or TRBD2 (5 bases each). CDR3 length: 14 amino acids. Trimming cost V 2 bases and J 5 bases, with 14 bases left between them. Germline assignment: CDR1 SGHKS and CDR2 YYEKEE (reference sequence). In DNA, the CDR3 is TGTGCCAGCAGCTTCTACGGGGCTTGGGACGAGCAGTACGTC. Amino acid sequence: CASSFYGAWDEQYV.